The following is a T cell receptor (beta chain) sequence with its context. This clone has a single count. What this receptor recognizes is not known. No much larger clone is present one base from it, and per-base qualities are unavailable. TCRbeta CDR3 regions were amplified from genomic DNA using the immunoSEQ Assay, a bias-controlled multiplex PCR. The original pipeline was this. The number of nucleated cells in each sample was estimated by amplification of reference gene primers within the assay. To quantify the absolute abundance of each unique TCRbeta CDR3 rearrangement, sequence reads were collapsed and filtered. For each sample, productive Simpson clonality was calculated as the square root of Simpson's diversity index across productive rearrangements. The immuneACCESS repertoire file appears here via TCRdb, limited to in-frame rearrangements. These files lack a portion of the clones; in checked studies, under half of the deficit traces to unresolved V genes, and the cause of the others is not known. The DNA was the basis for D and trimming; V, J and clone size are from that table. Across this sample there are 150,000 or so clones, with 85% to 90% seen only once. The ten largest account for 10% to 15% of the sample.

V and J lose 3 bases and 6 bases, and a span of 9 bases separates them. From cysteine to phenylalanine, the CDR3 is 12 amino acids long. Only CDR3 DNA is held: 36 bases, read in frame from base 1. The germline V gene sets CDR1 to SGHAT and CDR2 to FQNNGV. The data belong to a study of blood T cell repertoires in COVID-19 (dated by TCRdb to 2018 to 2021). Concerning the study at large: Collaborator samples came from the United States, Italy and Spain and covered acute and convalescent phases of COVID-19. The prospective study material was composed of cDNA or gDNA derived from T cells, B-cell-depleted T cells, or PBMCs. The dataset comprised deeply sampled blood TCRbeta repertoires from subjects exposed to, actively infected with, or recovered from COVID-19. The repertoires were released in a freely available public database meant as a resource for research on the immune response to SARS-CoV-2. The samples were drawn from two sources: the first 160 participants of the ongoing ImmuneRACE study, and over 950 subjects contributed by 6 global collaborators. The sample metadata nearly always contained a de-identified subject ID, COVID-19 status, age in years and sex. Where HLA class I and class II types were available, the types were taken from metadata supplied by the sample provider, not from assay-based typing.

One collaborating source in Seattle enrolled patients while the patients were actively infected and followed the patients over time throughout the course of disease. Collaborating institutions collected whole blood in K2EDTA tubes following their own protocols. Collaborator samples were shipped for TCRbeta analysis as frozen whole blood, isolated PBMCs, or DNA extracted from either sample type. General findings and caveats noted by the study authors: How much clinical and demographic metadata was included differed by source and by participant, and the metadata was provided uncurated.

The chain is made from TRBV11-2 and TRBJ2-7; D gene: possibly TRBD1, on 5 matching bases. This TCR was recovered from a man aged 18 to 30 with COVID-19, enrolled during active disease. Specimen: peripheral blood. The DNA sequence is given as TGTGCCAGCAGCTTGTGGGGCATCGAGCAGTACTTC. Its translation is CASSLWGIEQYF.